The present T cell receptor (beta chain) was sequenced within a study of CD8 T cells in ankylosing spondylitis (dated by TCRdb to the late 2010s). The study in broad terms: The study set out to find disease-linked TCR variants by profiling T cell receptor beta repertoires in ankylosing spondylitis patients and healthy donors. In total, the full study cohort was made up of roughly 110 healthy donors and 25 ankylosing spondylitis patients. Peripheral blood was sampled, and synovial fluid was additionally collected from ankylosing spondylitis patients. Overall study outcomes, separate from this receptor: In peripheral blood, the disease-linked clones were found at relatively low frequencies and had a CD8+ phenotype. Some motif variants were previously reported in synovial fluid and blood of reactive arthritis patients, suggesting common disease-initiation mechanisms. Significant enrichment of the disease-linked clones was reported in matched synovial fluid samples from ankylosing spondylitis patients. Blood from ankylosing spondylitis patients appeared to be characterized by a TCR beta motif made up of about 8 highly homologous amino acid variants.

V has 4 bases trimmed and J has 3 bases trimmed; junction bases matching no gene number 3. Counted from cysteine to phenylalanine, this CDR3 has 15 amino acids. Only the CDR3 DNA is retained, 45 bases long and in frame from the first base. CDR1 and CDR2 are read off the germline V gene as SGHRS and YFSETQ. Many counts were recorded for this clonotype. The specificity of this receptor is unknown. It has no much larger one-base neighbor in the sample; base qualities were not kept. TCRdb shows the sequencer as Illumina HiSeq 2500. TCR beta libraries were prepared by quantitative 5'-RACE with molecular barcodes. As for the authors' bioinformatics: Disease-linked TCR variants were identified with a new computational method built on a probabilistic model of VDJ rearrangement. TCRdb reanalyzed the raw reads on its own, using fastp at Q25 for trimming and MiXCR for clone calling, and kept in-frame beta chains. Entries that share a CDR3 protein sequence are merged under the most common genes and DNA. TCRdb, rather than the study authors, made the V and J calls. This sample comprises fewer than 350,000 distinct CDR3 sequences, approximately 10% of them detected only once. The ten largest clones take up 9.1% of the sample.

This chain is built from TRBV5-1 and TRBJ2-5, and 13 bases in between align with TRBD2. This receptor was identified in a female donor with ankylosing spondylitis or in good health (not recorded which). Sequenced: blood, either unsorted or a sorted T cell fraction (not recorded which). The sequenced DNA is TGCGCCAGCAGCCGGGGGACTAGCGGGAAAGAGACCCAGTACTTC. Its protein is CASSRGTSGKETQYF. The reference TRBV5-1 and TRBJ2-5 proteins fill in what lies around the CDR3, so the full variable domain reads KAGVTQTPRYLIKTRGQQVTLSCSPISGHRSVSWYQQTPGQGLQFLFEYFSETQRNKGNFPGRFSGRQFSNSRSEMNVSTLELGDSALYLCASSRGTSGKETQYFGPGTRLLVL.